This T cell receptor (beta chain) was captured in a study of T-cell memory formation after mild COVID-19 listed by TCRdb under 2021. Regarding the complete study: TCR sequence clusters from the two donors were found to be largely donor specific. Longitudinal TCRalpha and TCRbeta repertoire sequencing tracked T-cell clones expanding and contracting after mild COVID-19 in two donors. Two young, previously healthy adult volunteers, one female and one male, were included in the cohort. Points the paper makes about the study in general: Contracting CD4+ clones were located mainly in the CM and EM memory subsets, whereas CD8+ clones were found to be enriched in EMRA. Balanced CD4/CD8 phenotypes were observed for clones contracting from day 15 to 85, whereas a bias towards CD4+ was observed for a second wave of clones expanding from day 15 to 37. SARS-CoV-2 specificity was not confirmed for the second-wave clones peaking on day 37. The study covered only two mild cases, and larger cohorts including severe cases with pre-infection samples were considered necessary. The detection of some responding clones in pre-infection memory suggests that pre-existing cross-reactive memory T cells joined the SARS-CoV-2 response.

V gives up 1 base and J gives up 4 bases, and the segment between their germline ends measures 8 bases. Via the germline V gene, CDR1 is SGHTA and CDR2 FQGNSA. The CDR3 starts with the cysteine, ends with the phenylalanine, and has 15 residues. CDR3 DNA is the only sequence kept; it has 45 bases, read in frame from the first base. PBMCs were isolated by Ficoll-Paque density gradient centrifugation. Worth noting for this clonotype: The antigen this receptor binds is unknown. Per-base qualities were not stored, and no clone one base away is much larger.

Sequencing relied on an Illumina NovaSeq 6000. TCRalpha and TCRbeta cDNA libraries were constructed by 5'RACE with constant-segment primers, with sample barcodes and unique molecular identifiers being introduced. RNA was extracted from every sample with Trizol reagent. Amplification of the libraries took two PCR steps, and the second step added a second sample barcode plus Illumina TruSeq adapters. Libraries were sequenced on an Illumina NovaSeq with 2 x 150 bp paired-end reads. The original pipeline was this. With migec v1.2.7, reads were demultiplexed and then collapsed into UMI-guided consensus sequences. Using mixcr v2.1.11, the UMI consensuses were aligned to TRA and TRB V and J templates and assembled into clonotypes. A clonotype was counted as expanded or contracted only when both edgeR and NoisET called the clonotype significant, with the noise models trained on biological replicates. For edgeR calls, a false discovery rate-adjusted p below 0.01 and a log2 fold-change threshold of 1 were applied. PCA with hierarchical clustering of max-normalized trajectories of the 1000 most abundant clonotypes was used as exploratory dynamics analysis. Separately sequenced CD4+ and CD8+ repertoires were used to assign the CD4 or CD8 phenotype of responding clones. The public sequencing data were trimmed at Q25 with fastp and processed into clonotypes with MiXCR by TCRdb, which kept only in-frame beta chains. Each CDR3 protein gets just one entry, which takes the most common genes and DNA from the rows behind it. Here the V and J calls rest on TCRdb's processing, not on the authors' analysis. This sample is represented by just under 350,000 distinct CDR3 sequences; 10% to 15% of them were singletons. The leading ten clones occupy about a fifth of the sample.

The chain links TRBV7-2 with TRBJ1-6, with the D gene not clear enough to name. Sequencing was carried out using PBMCs or a T cell subset sorted from them (not recorded which). The TCR originated in a young man who had mild COVID-19 (a few samples of this study predate the infection). The sample titles of this study are shuffled in the database, so cell type and time point are left out; the donor was told from shared clones. The nucleotide sequence is given as TGTGCCAGCAGCTTAGGTCCAGGTTATAATTCACCCCTCCACTTT. Its protein reads: CASSLGPGYNSPLHF. Full variable domain (CDR3 extended with the reference TRBV7-2 and TRBJ1-6 proteins): GAGVSQSPSNKVTEKGKDVELRCDPISGHTALYWYRQSLGQGLEFLIYFQGNSAPDKSGLPSDRFSAERTGGSVSTLTIQRTQQEDSAVYLCASSLGPGYNSPLHFGNGTRLTVT.